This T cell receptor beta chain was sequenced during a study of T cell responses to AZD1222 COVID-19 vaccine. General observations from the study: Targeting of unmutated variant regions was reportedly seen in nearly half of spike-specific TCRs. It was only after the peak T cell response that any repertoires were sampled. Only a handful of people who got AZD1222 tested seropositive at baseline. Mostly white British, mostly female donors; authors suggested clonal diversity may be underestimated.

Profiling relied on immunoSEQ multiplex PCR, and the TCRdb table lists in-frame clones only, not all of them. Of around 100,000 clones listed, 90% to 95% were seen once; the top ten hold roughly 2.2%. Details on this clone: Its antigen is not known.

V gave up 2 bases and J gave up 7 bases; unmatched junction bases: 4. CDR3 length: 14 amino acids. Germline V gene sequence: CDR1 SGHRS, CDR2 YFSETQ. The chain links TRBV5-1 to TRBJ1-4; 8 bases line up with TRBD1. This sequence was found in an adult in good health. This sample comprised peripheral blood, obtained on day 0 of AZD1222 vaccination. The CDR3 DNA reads TGCGCCAGCAGCTTACAGGGGGGAGGTGAAAAACTGTTTTTT. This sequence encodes CASSLQGGGEKLFF.